The entry below gives a single T cell receptor (beta chain) sequence along with its context. This CDR3 is built from 14 residues. In germline, CDR1 is MNHNS, CDR2 SASEGT. Trimming left V 7 bases short and J 10 bases short, with 20 bases between. This sample was included in a study of cytomegalovirus exposure and HLA in healthy donors. The study ran its PCR with 60 Vbeta and 13 Jbeta primers. TCRdb's copy holds only in-frame clones and misses some; the assay was immunoSEQ multiplex PCR. The table lists just over 150,000 clones, with roughly 2% in the top ten. The specimen was PBMCs. This sequence originates from a man aged 30-40 years in good health and CMV-seronegative. The chain employs TRBV6-1 and TRBJ1-5; possibly TRBD1 for D (5 bases). The CDR3 loop reads CASKEGAPLGPQHF. DNA of the CDR3: TGTGCCAGCAAAGAAGGGGCCCCCCTAGGACCCCAGCATTTT.